These 30 T cell receptor beta chains share one sample of origin, sequenced in a study of CD8 T cells in Susac syndrome (dated by TCRdb to between 2018 and 2021). The library was made by the immunoSEQ multiplex PCR assay. RNA was extracted using the RNeasy kit, and about 0.5 to 1 ug of the RNA was reverse transcribed with random hexamers. Using fastp trimming at Q25 and MiXCR clonotype assembly, TCRdb reanalyzed the public sequencing data and kept in-frame beta chains. Identical CDR3 protein sequences are pooled into one entry, listed with their most common genes and DNA. In this sample the table shows about 240,000 distinct CDR3 sequences, around 96% of which occur a single time. Less than 0.11% of the sample comes from the top ten. Sequencing was carried out using CD4+ T cells from PBMCs. The origin of the receptors is a human donor with Susac syndrome.

Only one count was recorded for this clonotype. V gene TRBV5-1 combines with J gene TRBJ2-3; 7 positions match TRBD1. Germline CDR1 SGHRS, CDR2 YFSETQ. V trimming: 4 bases; J trimming: 2 bases; junction bases outside the gene matches: 7. The CDR3 runs to 15 residues. CDR3 DNA: TGCGCCAGCAGCGCGACAGGGTACACCACAGATACGCAGTATTTT. Translated, it gives CASSATGYTTDTQYF.

This rearrangement joins TRBV25-1 to TRBJ2-2; D is possibly TRBD1 or TRBD2 (5 bases each). The CDR3 is made up of 17 amino acids. Germline CDR1 MGHDK, CDR2 SYGVNS. Trimming removed 1 base from V and 5 bases from J, with 17 bases in between. The CDR3 is CASSESEGLLGTGELFF. The CDR3, as DNA: TGTGCCAGCAGTGAATCCGAGGGGCTATTGGGAACCGGGGAGCTGTTTTTT.

The chain couples TRBV4-1 to TRBJ2-3; tentatively, D is TRBD2 (6 bases). The CDR3 spans 16 residues. The germline CDR1 and CDR2 sequences are MGHRA and YSYEKL. The V and J ends lost 4 bases and 5 bases respectively, with 19 bases between them. The CDR3 region is CASSPRWVAGKDTQYF. The CDR3 bases are TGCGCCAGCAGCCCTCGATGGGTGGCGGGAAAAGATACGCAGTATTTT.

The chain joins TRBV7-6 to TRBJ2-1, with TRBD1 as a possible D gene (5 bases). The CDR3 runs to 15 residues. CDR1 and CDR2 (germline): SGHVS, FNYEAQ. Trimming stripped 0 bases from V and 9 bases from J, with 15 bases between. CDR3 sequence reads: CASSLAQHSGSEQFF. CDR3 DNA: TGTGCCAGCAGCTTAGCTCAGCATTCAGGGTCTGAGCAGTTCTTC.

In this sample, this clonotype turned up a few times. The rearrangement links TRBV2 to TRBJ1-5; D not certain. The CDR3 totals 13 residues. In germline, CDR1 is SNHLY, CDR2 FYNNEI. V gave up 6 bases and J gave up 2 bases, with 8 bases separating them. CDR3 in DNA: TGTGCCAGCAGGAGAGGTGGCAATCAGCCCCAGCATTTT. It is translated as CASRRGGNQPQHF.

J is TRBJ2-1 and V is TRBV5-4; 15 bases line up with TRBD2. V dropped 4 bases and J dropped 8; count of bases not matched to a gene: 4. Germline lookup yields CDR1 SGHNT and CDR2 YYREEE (reference sequence). The CDR3 totals 15 residues. The CDR3 sequence: CASSRTSGRAYEQFF. Written as DNA, the CDR3 is TGTGCCAGCAGCCGGACTAGCGGGAGGGCCTATGAGCAGTTCTTC.

The rearrangement joins TRBV29-1 to TRBJ1-2, with a weak D call TRBD1 (6 bases). The CDR3 extends over 13 amino acids. In germline, CDR1 is SQVTM, CDR2 ANQGSEA. V gave up 7 bases and J gave up 6 bases, with 18 bases separating them. CDR3 DNA: TGCAGCGCTGCGAGGGGGAACCGGCATGGCTACACCTTC. Amino acids: CSAARGNRHGYTF. The variable domain in full, with the rest retrieved from reference TRBV29-1 and TRBJ1-2, is SAVISQKPSRDICQRGTSLTIQCQVDSQVTMMFWYRQQPGQSLTLIATANQGSEATYESGFVIDKFPISRPNLTFSTLTVSNMSPEDSSIYLCSAARGNRHGYTFGSGTRLTVV.

The chain carries TRBV10-3 and TRBJ2-3; perhaps TRBD2 as D (6 bases). Looked up from germline, CDR1 is ENHRY and CDR2 is SYGVKD. The CDR3 runs to 14 residues. Trimming took 2 bases from V and 2 from J, leaving 8 bases between them. The CDR3 sequence is CAISERDFTDTQYF. CDR3 in DNA: TGTGCCATCAGTGAGCGGGACTTCACAGATACGCAGTATTTT.

V is TRBV9 and J is TRBJ2-1, with 9 bases aligning to TRBD1. The CDR3 length is 12 residues. Germline values: CDR1 SGDLS, CDR2 YYNGEE. The ends lost 2 bases at V and 13 bases at J; junction bases unmatched: 4. The CDR3 sequence: CASSVPGQGQFF. CDR3 coding DNA: TGTGCCAGCAGCGTCCCGGGACAGGGTCAGTTCTTC.

The chain has TRBV25-1 and TRBJ2-5; 7 bases align to TRBD1. The CDR3 has 13 residues. CDR1 is MGHDK, CDR2 SYGVNS, per germline. J was trimmed by 2 bases and V by 4 bases; bases with no gene match: 1. As DNA, the CDR3 is TGTGCCAGCAGTGGGACAGGTCAAGAGACCCAGTACTTC. Translation gives CASSGTGQETQYF. Variable domain in full (rest from reference TRBV25-1 and TRBJ2-5): EADIYQTPRYLVIGTGKKITLECSQTMGHDKMYWYQQDPGMELHLIHYSYGVNSTEKGDLSSESTVSRIRTEHFPLTLESARPSHTSQYLCASSGTGQETQYFGPGTRLLVL.

The count of this clonotype is one. The CDR3 is CASRRGRGQETQYF. In DNA form, the CDR3 reads TGTGCCAGTAGGAGGGGGCGAGGACAAGAGACCCAGTACTTC. V is TRBV19 and J is TRBJ2-5; 7 bases align to TRBD1. This CDR3 has 14 amino acids. The trim removed 6 bases at V and 2 bases at J, leaving 6 bases unmatched. CDR1 is LNHDA, CDR2 SQIVND, per germline (reference sequence).

The rearrangement uses TRBV27 and TRBJ2-7, with 8 bases that match TRBD2. V shed 3 bases and J 3 bases; nucleotides not matched to a gene: 4. This CDR3 spans 14 amino acids. CDR1 is MNHEY and CDR2 is SMNVEV in the germline V gene (reference sequence). The CDR3 spells CASSFISGIYEQYF. CDR3 nucleotide sequence: TGTGCCAGCAGTTTTATTAGCGGGATCTACGAGCAGTACTTC.

CDR3 DNA: TGTGCCAGCAGCCGAGACCGAACCGGGACAGACAATGGCTACACCTTC. This codes for CASSRDRTGTDNGYTF. The chain carries TRBV4-2 and TRBJ1-2; 7 positions match TRBD1. The V and J ends lost 4 bases and 6 bases, in that order; junction bases with no gene match: 14. The length of the CDR3 is 16 residues. Germline loops: CDR1 LGHNA, CDR2 YNFKEQ.

This clonotype appeared a single time. This sequence joins TRBV29-1 and TRBJ1-2; D is possibly TRBD1 (6 bases). With 7 bases removed from V and 8 bases from J, the gap between germline ends came to 20 bases. Germline V gene data show CDR1 as SQVTM and CDR2 as ANQGSEA. The CDR3 consists of 13 residues. Written as DNA, the CDR3 is TGCAGCGGTCAGTCCAGGGCGGGGGCCGGCTACACCTTC. Its protein is CSGQSRAGAGYTF.

This clonotype was observed once. This chain joins TRBV5-1 and TRBJ2-7, with 7 bases that match TRBD1. Germline values: CDR1 SGHRS, CDR2 YFSETQ. The CDR3 runs to 14 residues. The junction had 6 bases not matched to a gene; V was cut back by 4 bases and J by 2 bases. The CDR3 DNA follows: TGCGCCAGCAGCAGACAGGGCCCGACCTACGAGCAGTACTTC. Encoded protein: CASSRQGPTYEQYF. The whole variable domain, filled in from reference TRBV5-1 and TRBJ2-7, reads KAGVTQTPRYLIKTRGQQVTLSCSPISGHRSVSWYQQTPGQGLQFLFEYFSETQRNKGNFPGRFSGRQFSNSRSEMNVSTLELGDSALYLCASSRQGPTYEQYFGPGTRLTVT.

The chain combines TRBV12-3 or TRBV12-4 with TRBJ2-1; D may be TRBD1 (6 bases). The CDR3 runs 15 residues. Deletions cut 4 bases from V and 0 bases from J, with 10 bases between. The chain's CDR3 is CASSSGQFSYNEQFF. Here the CDR3 DNA reads TGTGCCAGCAGTTCTGGACAGTTCTCCTACAATGAGCAGTTCTTC.

This chain connects TRBV29-1 to TRBJ2-5; TRBD2 aligns across 12 bases. V lost 1 base, J lost 5 bases, and 2 bases stayed unmatched. The CDR3 has 14 residues. Germline CDR1 and CDR2: SQVTM and ANQGSEA. In DNA form, the CDR3 reads TGCAGCGTTGAAGGACTAGCGGGAGAGGAGACCCAGTACTTC. Encoded protein: CSVEGLAGEETQYF.

The chain employs TRBV21-1 and TRBJ2-7; the D call of TRBD2 is as the table states it, not checked on the DNA. TRBV21-1 is an annotated pseudogene. The CDR3 consists of 16 residues. CDR3 sequence (DNA): TGTGCCAGCAGCAGCCGGACTAGCGGGAGGGCGTTCGAGCAGTACTTC. Its protein is CASSSRTSGRAFEQYF.

The rearrangement links TRBV7-2 to TRBJ2-1, with 10 positions matching TRBD2. Trimming cost V 0 bases and J 7 bases; bases outside gene matches: 0. CDR1 and CDR2 (germline): SGHTA, FQGNSA. The CDR3 runs 14 residues. CDR3 bases: TGTGCCAGCAGCTTAGCTAGCGGGAGGAATGAGCAGTTCTTC. Its protein product is CASSLASGRNEQFF.

V is TRBV7-3 and J is TRBJ2-1, with D possibly matching TRBD2 (5 bases). CDR1 SGHTA and CDR2 FQGTGA come from the germline V gene. Trimming pared 7 bases from V and 5 bases from J, leaving 15 bases between. CDR3 length: 14 residues. CDR3 amino acids: CASMGAGGDNEQFF. The CDR3 nucleotides read TGTGCCAGCATGGGAGCTGGCGGCGACAATGAGCAGTTCTTC.

This rearrangement joins TRBV28 to TRBJ2-7; weak D call: TRBD2 (6 bases). The CDR3 consists of 13 residues. Trimming took off 6 bases at V and 3 bases at J, with 12 bases between the two ends. Germline V lookup: CDR1 MDHEN, CDR2 SYDVKM. The CDR3 sequence: CASRSGLYYEQYF. CDR3 nucleotide sequence: TGTGCCAGCAGATCGGGACTTTACTACGAGCAGTACTTC. The full variable domain, rest sourced from reference TRBV28 and TRBJ2-7, is DVKVTQSSRYLVKRTGEKVFLECVQDMDHENMFWYRQDPGLGLRLIYFSYDVKMKEKGDIPEGYSVSREKKERFSLILESASTNQTSMYLCASRSGLYYEQYFGPGTRLTVT.

V and J are TRBV4-1 and TRBJ1-1; tentative D call: TRBD1 (6 bases). Trimming removed 0 bases at V and 10 bases at J, with 12 bases between. The CDR3 is 13 residues long. In germline, CDR1 is MGHRA, CDR2 YSYEKL. The DNA of the CDR3 is TGCGCCAGCAGCCAAGAAGGTTCAGGGGTAGCTTTCTTT. It codes for CASSQEGSGVAFF.

This chain links TRBV30 with TRBJ2-5; no firm D call. Trimming removed 4 bases from V and 5 bases from J, with 11 bases in between. The CDR3 sequence is 12 residues long. Germline values: CDR1 GTSNPN, CDR2 SVGIG (reference sequence). CDR3 in amino acids: CAWKRIGETQYF. CDR3 coding DNA: TGTGCCTGGAAAAGGATCGGGGAGACCCAGTACTTC.

This chain joins TRBV14 and TRBJ2-1; 7 bases map to TRBD1. The V and J ends lost 4 bases and 1 base, in that order; junction bases with no gene match: 10. This CDR3 has 17 residues. Per the germline V gene, CDR1 is SGHDN and CDR2 is FVKESK. CDR3 sequence: CASSPLRGRTSYNEQFF. DNA of the CDR3: TGTGCCAGCAGCCCTCTGAGGGGGCGGACTTCCTACAATGAGCAGTTCTTC. The whole variable domain, filled in from reference TRBV14 and TRBJ2-1, reads EAGVTQFPSHSVIEKGQTVTLRCDPISGHDNLYWYRRVMGKEIKFLLHFVKESKQDESGMPNNRFLAERTGGTYSTLKVQPAELEDSGVYFCASSPLRGRTSYNEQFFGPGTRLTVL.

This chain uses TRBV29-1 with TRBJ2-1; D call uncertain. Germline-derived CDR1 and CDR2 are SQVTM and ANQGSEA. Trimming shortened V by 1 base and J by 8 bases, and 15 bases separated the two germline ends. The CDR3 is 14 residues long. CDR3 in DNA: TGCAGCGTTGAAGGAGATAAACCAAGGGATGAGCAGTTCTTC. Its protein is CSVEGDKPRDEQFF.

The chain is built from TRBV3-1 and TRBJ2-7, with D perhaps being TRBD1 or TRBD2 (5 bases each). The germline V and J ends were trimmed by 4 bases and 1 base, with 8 bases remaining between them. Germline V gene lookup returns CDR1 LGHDT and CDR2 YNNKEL (reference sequence). There are 13 residues in the CDR3. Written as DNA, the CDR3 is TGTGCCAGCAGCCGGGGGAAGTCCTACGAGCAGTACTTC. Protein: CASSRGKSYEQYF.

V gene TRBV5-1 combines with J gene TRBJ2-5; no firm D call. This CDR3 comprises 17 residues. Germline V gene lookup returns CDR1 SGHRS and CDR2 YFSETQ. The ends were cut back, 4 bases at V and 0 bases at J, with 19 bases in the middle. CDR3: CASSGKTASLYQETQYF. The CDR3 nucleotides are TGCGCCAGCAGCGGGAAAACGGCAAGCCTGTACCAAGAGACCCAGTACTTC. The full variable domain, with the rest looked up from reference TRBV5-1 and TRBJ2-5, is KAGVTQTPRYLIKTRGQQVTLSCSPISGHRSVSWYQQTPGQGLQFLFEYFSETQRNKGNFPGRFSGRQFSNSRSEMNVSTLELGDSALYLCASSGKTASLYQETQYFGPGTRLLVL.

The V call is TRBV11-1, the J call TRBJ1-1; D is uncertain. V dropped 5 bases and J dropped 7 bases, with 8 bases sitting between them. The germline V gene encodes CDR1 SGHAT and CDR2 FQDESV (reference sequence). This CDR3 has 11 residues. CDR3 protein: CASSAYGEAFF. CDR3 bases: TGTGCCAGCAGCGCTTACGGTGAAGCTTTCTTT.

The rearrangement links TRBV9 to TRBJ2-1, with 9 bases matching TRBD2. The CDR3 loop spans 12 amino acids. The trim removed 3 bases at V and 12 bases at J, leaving 4 bases unmatched. CDR1 and CDR2 from the germline V gene are SGDLS and YYNGEE. The CDR3 region is CASSGPGLAQFF. In nucleotides, the CDR3 is TGTGCCAGCAGCGGACCGGGACTAGCGCAGTTCTTC.

V and J are TRBV20-1 and TRBJ1-1; the D is unclear. The germline V gene encodes CDR1 DFQATT and CDR2 SNEGSKA (reference sequence). Trimming pared 8 bases from V and 1 base from J, leaving 8 bases between. The CDR3 contains 11 residues. DNA for the CDR3: TGCAGTCCCGAGGGGAACACTGAAGCTTTCTTT. It yields the protein CSPEGNTEAFF.